This TCR beta chain was profiled in a study of blood T cell repertoires in COVID-19. The ends lost 1 base at V and 1 base at J; junction bases unmatched: 9. The CDR3 length is 17 residues. The V gene's germline CDR1 is LNHDA and CDR2 SQIVND (reference sequence). Sequenced by immunoSEQ multiplex PCR; TCRdb stores in-frame clones only, minus some. The table has roughly 570,000 clones, 85% to 90% seen once. The TCR originated in a woman aged 45-65 years with COVID-19, enrolled during active disease. V and J are TRBV19 and TRBJ1-2; 7 bases match TRBD1. Sequenced sample: peripheral blood. The CDR3 reads CASSIGGQPSGNYGYTF. DNA for the CDR3: TGTGCCAGTAGTATAGGGGGACAGCCCTCTGGTAACTATGGCTACACCTTC.